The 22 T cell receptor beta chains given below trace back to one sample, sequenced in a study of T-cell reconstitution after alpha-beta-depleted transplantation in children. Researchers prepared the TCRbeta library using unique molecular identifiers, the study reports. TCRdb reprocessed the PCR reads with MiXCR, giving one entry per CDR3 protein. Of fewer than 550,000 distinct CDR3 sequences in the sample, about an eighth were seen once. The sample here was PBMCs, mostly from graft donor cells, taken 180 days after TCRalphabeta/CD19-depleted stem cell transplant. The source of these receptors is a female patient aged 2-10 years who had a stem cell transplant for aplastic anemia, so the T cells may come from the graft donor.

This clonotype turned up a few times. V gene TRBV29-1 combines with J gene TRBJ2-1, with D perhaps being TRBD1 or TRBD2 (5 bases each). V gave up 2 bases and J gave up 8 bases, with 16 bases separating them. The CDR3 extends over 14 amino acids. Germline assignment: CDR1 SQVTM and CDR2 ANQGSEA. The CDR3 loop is CSVETRGEHDEQFF. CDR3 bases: TGCAGCGTTGAAACTAGGGGAGAGCACGATGAGCAGTTCTTC.

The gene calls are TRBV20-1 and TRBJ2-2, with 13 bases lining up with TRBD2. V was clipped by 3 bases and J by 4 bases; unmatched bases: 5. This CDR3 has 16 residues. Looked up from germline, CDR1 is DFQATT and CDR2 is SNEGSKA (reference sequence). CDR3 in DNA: TGCAGTGCTAGCCTAACTAGCGGGAGGGGCACCGGGGAGCTGTTTTTT. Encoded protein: CSASLTSGRGTGELFF.

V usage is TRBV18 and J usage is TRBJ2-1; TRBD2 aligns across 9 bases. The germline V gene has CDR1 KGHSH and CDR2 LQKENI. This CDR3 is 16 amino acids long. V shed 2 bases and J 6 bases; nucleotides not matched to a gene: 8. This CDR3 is CASSPFGGLAFNEQFF. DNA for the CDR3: TGTGCCAGCTCACCATTTGGGGGACTAGCCTTCAATGAGCAGTTCTTC.

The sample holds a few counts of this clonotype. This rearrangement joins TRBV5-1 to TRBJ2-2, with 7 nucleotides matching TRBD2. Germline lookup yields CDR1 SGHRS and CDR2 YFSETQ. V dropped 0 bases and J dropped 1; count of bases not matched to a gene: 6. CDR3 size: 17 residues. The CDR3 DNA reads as TGCGCCAGCAGCTTGGTAGCGGGCCTATTGAACACCGGGGAGCTGTTTTTT. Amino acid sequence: CASSLVAGLLNTGELFF.

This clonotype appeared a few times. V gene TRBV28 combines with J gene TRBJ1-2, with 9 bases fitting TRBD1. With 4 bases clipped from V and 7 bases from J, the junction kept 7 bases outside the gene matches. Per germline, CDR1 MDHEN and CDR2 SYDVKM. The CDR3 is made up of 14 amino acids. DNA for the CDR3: TGTGCCAGCAGTTACCGGGACAGGGTGGGTGGCTACACCTTC. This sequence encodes CASSYRDRVGGYTF.

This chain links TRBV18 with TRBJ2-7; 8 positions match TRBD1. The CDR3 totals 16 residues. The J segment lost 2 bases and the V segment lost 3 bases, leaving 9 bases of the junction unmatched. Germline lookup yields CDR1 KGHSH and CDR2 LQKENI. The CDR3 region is CASSPQPGQETYEQYF. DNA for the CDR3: TGTGCCAGCTCACCGCAGCCGGGACAGGAGACCTACGAGCAGTACTTC.

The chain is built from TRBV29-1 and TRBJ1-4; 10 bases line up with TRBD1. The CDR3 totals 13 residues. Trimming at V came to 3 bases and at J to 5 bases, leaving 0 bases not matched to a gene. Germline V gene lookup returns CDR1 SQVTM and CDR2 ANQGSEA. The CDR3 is CSVEDRGNEKLFF. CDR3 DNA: TGCAGCGTTGAGGACAGGGGGAATGAAAAACTGTTTTTT.

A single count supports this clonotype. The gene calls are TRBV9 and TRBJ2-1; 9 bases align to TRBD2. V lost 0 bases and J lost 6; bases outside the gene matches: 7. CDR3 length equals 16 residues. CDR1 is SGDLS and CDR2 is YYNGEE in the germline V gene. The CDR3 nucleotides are TGTGCCAGCAGCGTAGCTACAGCGGGAGGCCCCAATGAGCAGTTCTTC. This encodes CASSVATAGGPNEQFF. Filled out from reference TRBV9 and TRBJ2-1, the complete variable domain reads DSGVTQTPKHLITATGQRVTLRCSPRSGDLSVYWYQQSLDQGLQFLIQYYNGEERAKGNILERFSAQQFPDLHSELNLSSLELGDSALYFCASSVATAGGPNEQFFGPGTRLTVL.

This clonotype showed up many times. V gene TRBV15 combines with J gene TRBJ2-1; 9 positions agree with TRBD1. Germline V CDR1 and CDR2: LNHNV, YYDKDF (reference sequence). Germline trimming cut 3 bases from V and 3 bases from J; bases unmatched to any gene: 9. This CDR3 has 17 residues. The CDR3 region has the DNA TGTGCCACCAGCAGCTCCGGGACAGGGAAGGGCTACAATGAGCAGTTCTTC. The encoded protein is CATSSSGTGKGYNEQFF.

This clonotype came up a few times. CDR3 nucleotide sequence: TGTGCCAGCAGCCGGAGGGGGGGCAACTACGAGCAGTACTTC. As protein: CASSRRGGNYEQYF. The chain couples TRBV5-6 to TRBJ2-7; maybe TRBD2 (7 bases). Germline CDR1 is SGHDT and CDR2 is YYEEEE. This CDR3 contains 14 residues. With 4 bases removed from V and 3 bases from J, the gap between germline ends came to 14 bases.

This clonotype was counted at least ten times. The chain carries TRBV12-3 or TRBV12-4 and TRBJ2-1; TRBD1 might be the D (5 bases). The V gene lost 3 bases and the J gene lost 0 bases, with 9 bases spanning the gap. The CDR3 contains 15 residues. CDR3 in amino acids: CASSFPTVSYNEQFF. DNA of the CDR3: TGTGCCAGCAGTTTCCCGACAGTCTCCTACAATGAGCAGTTCTTC.

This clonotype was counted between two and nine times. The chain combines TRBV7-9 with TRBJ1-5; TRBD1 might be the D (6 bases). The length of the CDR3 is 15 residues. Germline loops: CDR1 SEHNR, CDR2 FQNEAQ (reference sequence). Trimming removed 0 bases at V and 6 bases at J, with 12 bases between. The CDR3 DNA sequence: TGTGCCAGCAGCTTAGCGTCAACAGGGCTTCAGCCCCAGCATTTT. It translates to CASSLASTGLQPQHF.

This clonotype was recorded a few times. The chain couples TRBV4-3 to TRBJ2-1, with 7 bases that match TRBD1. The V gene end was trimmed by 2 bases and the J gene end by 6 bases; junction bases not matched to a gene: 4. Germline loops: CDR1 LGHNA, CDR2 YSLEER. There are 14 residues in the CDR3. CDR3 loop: CASSQPDRVNEQFF. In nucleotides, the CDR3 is TGCGCCAGCAGCCAACCCGACAGGGTCAATGAGCAGTTCTTC.

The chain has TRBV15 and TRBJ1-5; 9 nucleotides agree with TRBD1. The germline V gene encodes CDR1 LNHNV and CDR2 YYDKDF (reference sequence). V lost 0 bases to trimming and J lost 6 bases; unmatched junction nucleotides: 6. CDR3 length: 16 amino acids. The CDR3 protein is CATSRDGTGRFQPQHF. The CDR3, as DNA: TGTGCCACCAGCAGAGACGGGACAGGGCGATTTCAGCCCCAGCATTTT. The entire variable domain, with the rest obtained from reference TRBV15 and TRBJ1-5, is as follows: DAMVIQNPRYQVTQFGKPVTLSCSQTLNHNVMYWYQQKSSQAPKLLFHYYDKDFNNEADTPDNFQSRRPNTSFCFLDIRSPGLGDTAMYLCATSRDGTGRFQPQHFGDGTRLSIL.

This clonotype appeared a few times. CDR3 bases: TGTGCCAGCAGTTACTCGTGGGGCCTTCCGACCCAGTACTTC. Translation gives CASSYSWGLPTQYF. The chain carries TRBV6-5 and TRBJ2-5; weak D call: TRBD1 (5 bases). CDR1 and CDR2 from the germline V gene are MNHEY and SVGAGI. The CDR3 contains 14 residues. V was shortened by 0 bases and J by 7 bases, with 12 bases between the two germline ends.

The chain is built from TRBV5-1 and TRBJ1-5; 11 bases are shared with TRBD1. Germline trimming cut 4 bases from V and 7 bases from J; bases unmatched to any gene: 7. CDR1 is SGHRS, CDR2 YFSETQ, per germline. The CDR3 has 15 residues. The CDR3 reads CASSLGQGAKQPQHF. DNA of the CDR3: TGCGCCAGCAGCCTTGGACAGGGGGCTAAACAGCCCCAGCATTTT.

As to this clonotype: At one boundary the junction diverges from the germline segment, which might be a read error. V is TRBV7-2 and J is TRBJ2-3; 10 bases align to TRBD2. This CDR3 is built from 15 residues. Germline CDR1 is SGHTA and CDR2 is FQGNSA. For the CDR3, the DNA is TGTCCCAGCAGCTTATTAGCGGGAGGCCGGGATACGCAGTATTTT. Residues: CPSSLLAGGRDTQYF.

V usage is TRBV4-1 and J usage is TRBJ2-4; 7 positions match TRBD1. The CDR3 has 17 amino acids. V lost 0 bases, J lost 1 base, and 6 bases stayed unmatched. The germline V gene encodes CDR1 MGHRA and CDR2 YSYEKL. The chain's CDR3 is CASSQDRDRPAKNIQYF. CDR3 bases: TGCGCCAGCAGCCAAGACAGGGACAGACCCGCCAAAAACATTCAGTACTTC.

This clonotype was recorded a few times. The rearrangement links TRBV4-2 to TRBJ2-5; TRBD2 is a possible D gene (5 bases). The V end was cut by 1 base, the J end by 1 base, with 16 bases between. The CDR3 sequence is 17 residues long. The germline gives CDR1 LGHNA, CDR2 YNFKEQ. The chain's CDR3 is CASSQAALGLFQETQYF. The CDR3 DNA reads TGTGCCAGCAGCCAAGCGGCTCTTGGACTCTTCCAAGAGACCCAGTACTTC.

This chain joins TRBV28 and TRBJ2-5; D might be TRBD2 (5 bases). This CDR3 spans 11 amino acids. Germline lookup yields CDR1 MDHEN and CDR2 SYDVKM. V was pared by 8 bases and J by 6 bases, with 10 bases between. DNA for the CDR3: TGTGCCAGCGGGAGCGCAAAGACCCAGTACTTC. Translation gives CASGSAKTQYF.

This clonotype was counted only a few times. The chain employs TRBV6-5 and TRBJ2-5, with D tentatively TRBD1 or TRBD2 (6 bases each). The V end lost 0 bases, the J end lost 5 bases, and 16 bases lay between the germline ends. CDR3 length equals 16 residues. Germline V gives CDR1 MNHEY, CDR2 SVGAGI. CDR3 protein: CASSYSQGGPRETQYF. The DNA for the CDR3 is TGTGCCAGCAGTTACTCACAGGGAGGCCCCCGGGAGACCCAGTACTTC.

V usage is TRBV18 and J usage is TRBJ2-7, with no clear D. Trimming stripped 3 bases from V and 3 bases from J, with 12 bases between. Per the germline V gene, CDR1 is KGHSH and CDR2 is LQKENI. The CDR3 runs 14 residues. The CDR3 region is CASSPASEVYEQYF. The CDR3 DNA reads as TGTGCCAGCTCACCGGCCAGCGAAGTCTACGAGCAGTACTTC.